A single sample gave rise to the 20 T cell receptor beta chains below, sequenced in a study of regulatory T cells in long-lasting Graves disease. Assembly of TCR beta libraries relied on iRepertoire HTBI primers together with Arm-PCR of CDR3 regions. TCRdb used MiXCR to reprocess the multiplex PCR reads, holding one entry per CDR3 protein. The sample includes about 310,000 distinct CDR3 sequences, roughly a fifth of them seen just once. Time point defined: persistent/refractory GD, antithyroid drugs over 5 years with positive TRAb. PBMCs were the source of the RNA used for TCR sequencing. The sample in question was peripheral blood mononuclear cells (PBMCs), obtained when the disease was refractory, from a patient treated with antithyroid drugs. The receptors were gathered from a female donor with Graves disease.

This clonotype showed up many times. The chain is built from TRBV28 and TRBJ1-1, with 8 nucleotides matching TRBD1. CDR1 is MDHEN, CDR2 SYDVKM, per germline. V shed 8 bases, J shed 0 bases, and the junction held 5 bases outside the gene matches. There are 14 residues in the CDR3. CDR3 sequence reads: CASFTGGMNTEAFF. CDR3 bases: TGTGCCAGCTTCACAGGGGGTATGAACACTGAAGCTTTCTTT.

Ten or more counts support this clonotype. This rearrangement joins TRBV9 to TRBJ2-5; perhaps D is TRBD1 or TRBD2 (7 bases each). Germline V lookup: CDR1 SGDLS, CDR2 YYNGEE. Trimming pared 0 bases from V and 0 bases from J, leaving 18 bases between. The CDR3 is 18 residues long. This CDR3 is CASSVATGGQHNQETQYF. The CDR3 coding sequence is TGTGCCAGCAGCGTAGCGACGGGGGGACAGCACAACCAAGAGACCCAGTACTTC.

This clonotype has at least ten counts. The chain employs TRBV15 and TRBJ1-1; D not resolved. This CDR3 is 16 amino acids long. Trimming removed 1 base at V and 3 bases at J, with 15 bases between. The germline V gene has CDR1 LNHNV and CDR2 YYDKDF (reference sequence). Here the CDR3 reads CATSRGGRLRDTEAFF. For the CDR3, the DNA is TGTGCCACCAGCAGAGGCGGGCGGCTAAGGGACACTGAAGCTTTCTTT.

This chain joins TRBV10-3 and TRBJ2-5; a possible D gene is TRBD2 (5 bases). Germline loops: CDR1 ENHRY, CDR2 SYGVKD. CDR3 length: 17 amino acids. V gave up 10 bases and J gave up 3 bases, with 27 bases separating them. CDR3 nucleotide sequence: TGTGCCACCGGGAAAAATATAGGGCTTGCTTATGAAGAGACCCAGTACTTC. This encodes CATGKNIGLAYEETQYF.

This clonotype has a handful of counts. This chain links TRBV4-3 with TRBJ1-1; a weak D match, TRBD1 (6 bases). CDR1 and CDR2 (germline): LGHNA, YSLEER. CDR3 length: 16 amino acids. The V end lost 0 bases, the J end lost 8 bases, and 19 bases lay between the germline ends. For the CDR3, the DNA is TGCGCCAGCAGCCAAGATAGAGGACAGAGTCTACTGGAAGCTTTCTTT. This sequence encodes CASSQDRGQSLLEAFF.

The sample holds many counts of this clonotype. The genes are TRBV3-1 and TRBJ1-1; no reliable D call. The germline V gene encodes CDR1 LGHDT and CDR2 YNNKEL (reference sequence). With 1 base removed from V and 11 bases from J, the gap between germline ends came to 11 bases. The CDR3 contains 12 residues. Here the CDR3 DNA reads TGTGCCAGCAGCCAAGGACCACTCTCGGCTTTCTTT. It encodes CASSQGPLSAFF.

The rearrangement joins TRBV12-3 or TRBV12-4 to TRBJ2-7, with 9 bases matching TRBD1. The CDR3 runs to 13 residues. V shed 4 bases, J shed 7 bases, and the junction held 5 bases outside the gene matches. The CDR3 protein is CASSYGTGREQYF. The CDR3 coding sequence is TGTGCCAGCAGTTACGGGACAGGGCGGGAGCAGTACTTC.

In its sample, this clonotype was seen many times. This chain links TRBV20-1 with TRBJ1-1; 8 nucleotides agree with TRBD1. The germline V gene has CDR1 DFQATT and CDR2 SNEGSKA (reference sequence). The CDR3 length is 16 residues. The V segment lost 1 base and the J segment 5 bases; nucleotides outside the gene matches: 12. CDR3 protein: CSARAGQGVFFTEAFF. The CDR3 coding sequence is TGCAGTGCTAGAGCCGGACAGGGAGTTTTTTTTACTGAAGCTTTCTTT.

This clonotype has only a few counts. The rearrangement uses TRBV10-3 and TRBJ2-6; D may be TRBD1 (6 bases). Germline CDR1 is ENHRY and CDR2 is SYGVKD. The V and J ends lost 6 bases and 0 bases respectively, with 18 bases between them. The CDR3 runs to 18 residues. The CDR3 DNA is TGTGCCATCAGCTTCTCCGGGACAAGTGGCTCTGGGGCCAACGTCCTGACTTTC. As protein: CAISFSGTSGSGANVLTF.

Regarding this clonotype: At one boundary the junction diverges from the germline segment, which might be a read error. This chain uses TRBV4-1 with TRBJ2-2; D unresolved. The CDR3 runs to 17 residues. Germline CDR1 reads MGHRA; CDR2 reads YSYEKL. CDR3 in DNA: TGCGCTAGCAGCCAAGATCGTCGCAGCCAGCTTCTCGGGGAGCTGTTTTTT. Its protein product is CASSQDRRSQLLGELFF.

This clonotype was detected ten times or more. This chain links TRBV11-2 with TRBJ2-7; D not certain. CDR1 and CDR2 from the germline V gene are SGHAT and FQNNGV. CDR3 size: 13 residues. V was shortened by 4 bases and J by 1 base, with 8 bases between the two germline ends. The CDR3 reads CASSSLRSYEQYF. Written as DNA, the CDR3 is TGTGCCAGCAGCTCTCTACGATCCTACGAGCAGTACTTC.

DNA for the CDR3: TGTGCCAGCAGACTAGCGGGAGTCTCTACGGACAATGAGCAGTTCTTC. This codes for CASRLAGVSTDNEQFF. V is TRBV12-3 or TRBV12-4 and J is TRBJ2-1; 11 positions match TRBD2. This CDR3 is built from 16 residues. Trimming at V came to 6 bases and at J to 5 bases, leaving 9 bases not matched to a gene.

In this sample, this clonotype turned up once. The gene calls are TRBV5-1 and TRBJ2-7; D may be TRBD1 (5 bases). The CDR3 runs 13 residues. V lost 5 bases and J lost 5, with 14 bases in between. Germline CDR1 and CDR2: SGHRS and YFSETQ. The CDR3 nucleotides are TGCGCCAGCAGTGACTGGGGCCTAAACGAGCAGTACTTC. It specifies CASSDWGLNEQYF.

The chain links TRBV19 to TRBJ1-5; 7 bases fit TRBD1. In germline, CDR1 is LNHDA, CDR2 SQIVND (reference sequence). Trimming took 5 bases from V and 5 from J; bases not matched to a gene: 9. There are 15 residues in the CDR3. The CDR3, as DNA: TGTGCCAGTAGTGGGACAGTCTTGGCCTATCAGCCCCAGCATTTT. The encoded protein is CASSGTVLAYQPQHF.

This clonotype occurred many times. V and J are TRBV7-2 and TRBJ2-7; D is perhaps TRBD2 (5 bases). Trimming took 5 bases from V and 2 from J, leaving 16 bases between them. The CDR3 covers 15 residues. The germline CDR1 and CDR2 sequences are SGHTA and FQGNSA. The CDR3 bases are TGTGCCAGCAGCCCGGGAATGGCGCCTACCTACGAGCAGTACTTC. Translation: CASSPGMAPTYEQYF.

V is TRBV6-1 and J is TRBJ2-1, with TRBD2 identical over 7 bases. The trim removed 4 bases at V and 2 bases at J, leaving 5 bases unmatched. Germline V lookup: CDR1 MNHNS, CDR2 SASEGT. The length of the CDR3 is 15 residues. CDR3 nucleotide sequence: TGTGCCAGCAGTGTAGGGACTAATCCCTACAATGAGCAGTTCTTC. This sequence encodes CASSVGTNPYNEQFF.

The genes are TRBV24-1 and TRBJ2-3; D might be TRBD2 (5 bases). The V gene's germline CDR1 is KGHDR and CDR2 SFDVKD. V gave up 0 bases and J gave up 4 bases, with 16 bases separating them. This CDR3 is built from 17 residues. Here the CDR3 reads CATSDLHDGPEADTQYF. The CDR3 DNA follows: TGTGCCACCAGTGATTTGCACGACGGGCCGGAGGCAGATACGCAGTATTTT.

The rearrangement joins TRBV6-1 to TRBJ2-2, with D possibly being TRBD1 or TRBD2 (5 bases each). V lost 5 bases to trimming and J lost 4 bases, with 11 bases between them. The CDR3 is 14 residues long. Per germline, CDR1 MNHNS and CDR2 SASEGT. The CDR3 here is CASSPSGSTGELFF. As DNA, the CDR3 is TGTGCCAGCAGTCCGTCAGGGAGCACCGGGGAGCTGTTTTTT.

This clonotype was seen repeatedly, ten times or more. V is TRBV7-2 and J is TRBJ1-6; D is uncertain. CDR1 is SGHTA and CDR2 is FQGNSA in the germline V gene. The CDR3 is made up of 14 amino acids. V was pared by 3 bases and J by 6 bases, with 9 bases between. CDR3 in DNA: TGTGCCAGCAGCTTCGAGGGTATTAATTCACCCCTCCACTTT. Translation: CASSFEGINSPLHF.

This clonotype came up a few times. The genes are TRBV4-1 and TRBJ1-2, with D unresolved. Trimming stripped 0 bases from V and 3 bases from J, with 11 bases between. This CDR3 is 15 amino acids long. Germline assignment: CDR1 MGHRA and CDR2 YSYEKL. CDR3 DNA sequence: TGCGCCAGCAGCCAAGAGTCGGGAAGAGACTATGGCTACACCTTC. As protein: CASSQESGRDYGYTF.